This entry lists 5 T cell receptor beta chains sequenced from one sample in a study of cytomegalovirus exposure and HLA in healthy donors (dated by TCRdb to 2017 to 2019). Library prep was done by the immunoSEQ multiplex PCR assay. The multiplex PCR relied on a mix of 60 forward primers for TCR Vbeta segments and 13 reverse primers for TCR Jbeta segments. TCRdb holds this immuneACCESS table with in-frame rearrangements only. Some clones are missing; in checked studies, unresolved V genes explain under half, and the rest has no known cause. The sample has around 130,000 clones on record, about three quarters of them singletons. 1.5% to 2% of the sample rests with the top ten. The sample comprised PBMCs. The receptors derive from a woman in her twenties or thirties in good health and CMV-seronegative.

V is TRBV10-3 and J is TRBJ2-7, with D tentatively TRBD1 (5 bases). The V and J ends lost 0 bases and 3 bases respectively, with 15 bases between them. CDR3 length: 16 amino acids. Germline CDR1 reads ENHRY; CDR2 reads SYGVKD. CDR3 coding DNA: TGTGCCATCAGTGAGTCGTCTTCCAGGGCGATCTACGAGCAGTACTTC. As protein: CAISESSSRAIYEQYF.

The chain links TRBV30 to TRBJ2-2; the D is unclear. The CDR3 length is 13 residues. Germline V gene sequence: CDR1 GTSNPN, CDR2 SVGIG (reference sequence). V was shortened by 2 bases and J by 5 bases, with 9 bases between the two germline ends. The CDR3 reads CAWSQQDTGELFF. The CDR3 nucleotides are TGTGCCTGGAGTCAGCAGGATACCGGGGAGCTGTTTTTT.

There are a few counts of this clone. The chain uses TRBV7-2 and TRBJ1-6, with TRBD1 matching 7 bases. The CDR3 runs to 18 residues. Looked up from germline, CDR1 is SGHTA and CDR2 is FQGNSA. The V gene end was trimmed by 3 bases and the J gene end by 7 bases; junction bases not matched to a gene: 15. The CDR3 sequence: CASSFWRGRGQRNSPLHF. The DNA of the CDR3 is TGTGCCAGCAGCTTTTGGAGAGGTAGGGGACAGAGGAATTCACCCCTCCACTTT.

The CDR3 nucleotides are TGTGCCAGCAGCGCAAGTGTGGGGTCCGGGGTTGGTGAAAAACTGTTTTTT. It is translated as CASSASVGSGVGEKLFF. This chain links TRBV9 with TRBJ1-4; D gene ambiguous. V was clipped by 3 bases and J by 7 bases, with 22 bases between them. The CDR3 totals 17 residues. From germline, CDR1 is SGDLS and CDR2 YYNGEE.

This chain uses TRBV12-5 with TRBJ2-5; tentatively, D is TRBD1 (6 bases). Germline CDR1 LGHNT, CDR2 FRNRAP. The CDR3 has 14 residues. Trimming left V 7 bases short and J 6 bases short, with 18 bases between. CDR3 protein: CASDYHRDGQTQYF. CDR3 bases: TGTGCTAGTGATTACCACAGGGACGGTCAGACCCAGTACTTC.